A selection of T cell receptor beta chains follows, all from one sample in a study of beta chain features in type 1 diabetes. Sequencing used immunoSEQ multiplex PCR; TCRdb keeps in-frame clones, though not all of them. This table has a few hundred thousand clones, 16% appearing once. The sequencing input was naive CD4+ T cells from blood. All receptors come from a man aged 25-45 years with type 1 diabetes. Both conserved end residues are part of each CDR3. D genes are given only for firm matches. Rows may omit the clone size; those that give it use once, few, many or a size class.

>TRBV28|.|TRBD1|TRBJ2-5
TGTGCCAGCAGCCCGGACAGGGGGGAGACCCAGTACTTC
CASSPDRGETQYF
>TRBV29-1|few|.|TRBJ2-1
TGCAGCGTTTACAGGGTTAGCTCCTACAATGAGCAGTTCTTC
CSVYRVSSYNEQFF
>TRBV29-1|.|TRBD1|TRBJ2-1
TGCAGCGTTAAGGACAGGGGGCTGGGTGAGCAGTTCTTC
CSVKDRGLGEQFF
>TRBV30|few|.|TRBJ1-2
TGTGCCTGGAGTGTAACCGGGAACTATGGCTACACCTTC
CAWSVTGNYGYTF
>TRBV7-9|.|.|TRBJ2-7
TGTGCCAGCAGCTTAGCGGGAGATTACGAGCAGTACTTC
CASSLAGDYEQYF
>TRBV4-1|few|.|TRBJ2-1
TGCGCCAGCAGCCAACCCAGGGTTAGCTCCTACAATGAGCAGTTCTTC
CASSQPRVSSYNEQFF
>TRBV19|.|.|TRBJ2-1
TGTGCCAGTAGTCCCGACAGGCCGCCCAATGAGCAGTTCTTC
CASSPDRPPNEQFF
>TRBV30|few|TRBD1|TRBJ2-2
TGTGCCTTAGGACAGGGTAGTCAAGAGGCCGGGGAGCTGTTTTTT
CALGQGSQEAGELFF
>TRBV18|.|TRBD2|TRBJ2-1
TGTGCCAGCTCACCACTAGCGGGAGGGTCCTACAATGAGCAGTTCTTC
CASSPLAGGSYNEQFF
>TRBV9|.|.|TRBJ2-3
TGTGCCAGCAGCGTAGATATAGCGGCGGGCACAGATACGCAGTATTTT
CASSVDIAAGTDTQYF
>TRBV27|few|.|TRBJ1-5
TGTGCCAGCAGTACTCTGGGGGGGCTCGTCAATCAGCCCCAGCATTTT
CASSTLGGLVNQPQHF
>TRBV9|.|.|TRBJ1-1
TGTGCCAGCAGCGTAGCCGTGAACACTGAAGCTTTCTTT
CASSVAVNTEAFF
>TRBV2|.|.|TRBJ2-1
TGTGCCAGCAGTGAAATGGGACTGGGGCACAATGAGCAGTTCTTC
CASSEMGLGHNEQFF
>TRBV29-1|few|TRBD2|TRBJ2-5
TGCAGCGTTAGCGGGAGGACCCAAGAGACCCAGTACTTC
CSVSGRTQETQYF
>TRBV29-1|few|TRBD2|TRBJ2-4
TGCAGCGTTCGACTAGCGGGAGGACGGGACATTCAGTACTTC
CSVRLAGGRDIQYF
>TRBV7-2|few|TRBD2|TRBJ2-1
TGTGCCAGCAGCTTGGGGACTAGCTCCTACAATGAGCAGTTCTTC
CASSLGTSSYNEQFF
>TRBV30|few|.|TRBJ2-6
TGTGCCTGGAGTCACTCTGGGGCCAACGTCCTGACTTTC
CAWSHSGANVLTF
>TRBV29-1|.|.|TRBJ1-2
TGCAGCGTTGAACCCAACGGGATATATGGCTACACCTTC
CSVEPNGIYGYTF
>TRBV9|.|.|TRBJ2-5
TGTGCCAGCAGCGCCGAGGCACTCCAAGAGACCCAGTACTTC
CASSAEALQETQYF
>TRBV28|few|.|TRBJ1-2
TGTGCCAGCAATGGGGGGCGCGACCCCTATGGCTACACCTTC
CASNGGRDPYGYTF